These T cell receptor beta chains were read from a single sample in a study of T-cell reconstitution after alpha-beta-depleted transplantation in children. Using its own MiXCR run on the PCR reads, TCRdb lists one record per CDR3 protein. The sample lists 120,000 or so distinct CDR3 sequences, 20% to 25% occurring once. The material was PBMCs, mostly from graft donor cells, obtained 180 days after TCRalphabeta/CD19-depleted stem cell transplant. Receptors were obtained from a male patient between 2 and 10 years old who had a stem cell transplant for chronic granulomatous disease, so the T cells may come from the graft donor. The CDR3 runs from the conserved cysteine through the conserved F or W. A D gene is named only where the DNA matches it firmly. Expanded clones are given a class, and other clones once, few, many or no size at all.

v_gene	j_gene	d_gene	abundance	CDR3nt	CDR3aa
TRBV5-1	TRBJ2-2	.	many	TGCGCCAGCAGCTTGGTAGGGTATAACACCGGGGAGCTGTTTTTT	CASSLVGYNTGELFF
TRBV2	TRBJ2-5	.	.	TGTGCCAGCAGTGAAGTGGAGACCCAGTACTTC	CASSEVETQYF
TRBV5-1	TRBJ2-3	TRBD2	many	TGCGCCAGCGCCCCGGGACTAGTGGTAGATACGCAGTATTTT	CASAPGLVVDTQYF
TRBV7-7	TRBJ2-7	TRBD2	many	TGTGCCAGCAGTTGGGGACTAGCGGGAGATCGCGAGCAGTACTTC	CASSWGLAGDREQYF
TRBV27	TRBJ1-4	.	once	TGTGCCAGCAGTTTGGGGGGAAGGGGTGAAAAACTGTTTTTT	CASSLGGRGEKLFF
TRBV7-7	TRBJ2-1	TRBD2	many	TGTGCCAGCAGTCGGGGAGATCTAGCGGATGAGCAGTTCTTC	CASSRGDLADEQFF
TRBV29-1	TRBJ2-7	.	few	TGCAGCGGACGTGGAGTGAACAACGAGCAGTACTTC	CSGRGVNNEQYF
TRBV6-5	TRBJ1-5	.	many	TGTGCCAGCAGGGCCCCAAATCAGCCCCAGCATTTT	CASRAPNQPQHF
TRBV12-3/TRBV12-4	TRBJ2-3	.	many	TGTGCCAGCAGTTCGTCAGGGTACACAGATACGCAGTATTTT	CASSSSGYTDTQYF
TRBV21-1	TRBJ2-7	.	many	TGTGCCAGCAGGAGGGGTGGCCACGAGCAGTACTTC	CASRRGGHEQYF
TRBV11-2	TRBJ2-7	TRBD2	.	TGTGCCAGCAGCTTAGAAATCCGGCTAGCGGACTACGAGCAGTACTTC	CASSLEIRLADYEQYF
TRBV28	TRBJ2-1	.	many	TGTGCCAGCAGTCGTTCCCTGAACACGCAAACGCGGAATGAGCAGTTCTTC	CASSRSLNTQTRNEQFF
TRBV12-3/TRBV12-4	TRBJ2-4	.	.	TGTGCCAGCAGTTTTAAGGACATTCAGTACTTC	CASSFKDIQYF
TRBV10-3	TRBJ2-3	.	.	TGTGCCATCAGTGAGTCCCAAGAGGGAAATAGCCCAGATACGCAGTATTTT	CAISESQEGNSPDTQYF
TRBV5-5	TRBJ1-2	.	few	TGTGCCAGCAGCTTATTTGTTCAGTGGGTCCTTGGCTACACCTTC	CASSLFVQWVLGYTF
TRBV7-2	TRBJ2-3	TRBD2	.	TGTGCCAGCAGCTGGACTAGCGGAGATACGCAGTATTTT	CASSWTSGDTQYF
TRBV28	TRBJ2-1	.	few	TGTGCCAGCAGTTTCCAGGGGGGTGAGCAGTTCTTC	CASSFQGGEQFF
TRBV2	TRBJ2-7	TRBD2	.	TGTGCCAGCAGGGAGCGACTAGCGGGGAGGAATGACTACGAGCAGTACTTC	CASRERLAGRNDYEQYF
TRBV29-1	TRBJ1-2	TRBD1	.	TGCAGCGTTGACGGCGTACAGGGGGCATATGGCTACACCTTC	CSVDGVQGAYGYTF
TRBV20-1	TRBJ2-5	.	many	TGCAGTGCTAGAGGGGAAGAGACCCAGTACTTC	CSARGEETQYF
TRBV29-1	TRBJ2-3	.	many	TGCAGCGTTGAATTTGGGACGGATACGCAGTATTTT	CSVEFGTDTQYF
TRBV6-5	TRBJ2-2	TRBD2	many	TGTGCCAGCAGTTACCTGTTGATCGGTAGCGGGGATGTCACCGGGGAGCTGTTTTTT	CASSYLLIGSGDVTGELFF
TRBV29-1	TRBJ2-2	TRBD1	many	TGCAGCGTTTACAGGGGCCCGAACACCGGGGAGCTGTTTTTT	CSVYRGPNTGELFF
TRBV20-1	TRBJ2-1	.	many	TGCAGTGCTGGGGCTGGTACAAATGAGCAGTTCTTC	CSAGAGTNEQFF
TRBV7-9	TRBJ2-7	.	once	TGTGCCAGCAGCCAGCAAACCGAGCAGTACTTC	CASSQQTEQYF
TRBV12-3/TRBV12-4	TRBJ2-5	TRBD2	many	TGTGCCAGCAGCATAGCGGGAGTAGGAGAGACCCAGTACTTC	CASSIAGVGETQYF
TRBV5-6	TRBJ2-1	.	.	TGTGCCAGCGACGGGGGTTCCTACAATGAGCAGTTCTTC	CASDGGSYNEQFF
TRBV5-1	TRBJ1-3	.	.	TGCGCCAGCAGCTATGACGTCTCTGGAAACACCATATATTTT	CASSYDVSGNTIYF
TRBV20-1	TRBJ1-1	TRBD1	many	TGCAGTGCTACGGACAGGGCTAAACTTTTTGAAGCTTTCTTT	CSATDRAKLFEAFF
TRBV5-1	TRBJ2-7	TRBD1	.	TGCGCCAGCAGCTTGGGGACAGGGTTCGACGAGCAGTACTTC	CASSLGTGFDEQYF
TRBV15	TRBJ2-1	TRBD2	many	TGTGCCACCAGCAGAAAAACTAAGGTAGCGGGCGGGGGTGGGCCCAATGAGCAGTTCTTC	CATSRKTKVAGGGGPNEQFF
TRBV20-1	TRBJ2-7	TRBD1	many	TGCAGTGCTCACCCGATTTCAGGGGGCTTCGGCGAGCAGTACTTC	CSAHPISGGFGEQYF
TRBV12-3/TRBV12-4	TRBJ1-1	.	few	TGTGCCAGCAGCCGCCGCGGCCAGGGAGATGAAGCTTTCTTT	CASSRRGQGDEAFF
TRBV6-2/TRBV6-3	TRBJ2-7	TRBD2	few	TGTGCCAGCAGTTACGAGACTAGCGGATCCTACGAGCAGTACTTC	CASSYETSGSYEQYF
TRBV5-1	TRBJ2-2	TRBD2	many	TGCGCCAGCAGCACCGGGAGGGCCGGGGAGCTGTTTTTT	CASSTGRAGELFF
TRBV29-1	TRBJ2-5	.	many	TGCAGCGTTGTCTCGGCAAGCCAAGAGACCCAGTACTTC	CSVVSASQETQYF
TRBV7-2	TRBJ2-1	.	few	TGTGCCAGCAGCCCCCTGGTTGGGGAGCAGTTCTTC	CASSPLVGEQFF
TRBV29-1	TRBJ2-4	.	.	TGCAGCGCCGGGGTAGTAGCCAAAAACATTCAGTACTTC	CSAGVVAKNIQYF
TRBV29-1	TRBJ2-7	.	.	TGCAGCGTTGAAGATCGGGGCAGAAACTACGAGCAGTACTTC	CSVEDRGRNYEQYF
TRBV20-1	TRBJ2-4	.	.	TGCAGTGCTAGAGATCAGGGGACGGACATTCAGTACTTC	CSARDQGTDIQYF
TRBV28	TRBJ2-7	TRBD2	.	TGTGCCAGCAGTCCTCCGGGACTAGCGGGAGGAATGCCAGGGCAGTACTTC	CASSPPGLAGGMPGQYF
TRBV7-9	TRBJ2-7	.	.	TGTGCCAGCAGCTTCGACAGGTACTACGAGCAGTACTTC	CASSFDRYYEQYF
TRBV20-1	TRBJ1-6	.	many	TGCAGTGCTAGTTGGGGGGTTAATTCACCCCTCCACTTT	CSASWGVNSPLHF
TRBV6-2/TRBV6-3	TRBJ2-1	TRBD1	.	TGTGCCAGCAGACGACAGGGCAGGCAGTTCTTC	CASRRQGRQFF
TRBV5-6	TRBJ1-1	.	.	TGTGCCAGCAGCTTGGCGCAGGGGATCACTGAAGCTTTCTTT	CASSLAQGITEAFF
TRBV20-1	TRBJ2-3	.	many	TGCAGTGCTAGAATAGGGACCAGGCGAGCAGATACGCAGTATTTT	CSARIGTRRADTQYF
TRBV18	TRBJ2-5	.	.	TGTGCCAGCTCACCACCGAGGGCCACCAGGGCGACCCAGTACTTC	CASSPPRATRATQYF
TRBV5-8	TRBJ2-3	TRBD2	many	TGTGCCAGCAGCTGGAGACTAGCGGGAAGCACAGATACGCAGTATTTT	CASSWRLAGSTDTQYF
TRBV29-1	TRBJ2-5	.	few	TGCAGCGCGAGGGCCACCCAAGAGACCCAGTACTTC	CSARATQETQYF
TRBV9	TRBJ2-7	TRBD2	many	TGTGCCAGCAGCGCCGGACTAGCGAGCTACGAGCAGTACTTC	CASSAGLASYEQYF
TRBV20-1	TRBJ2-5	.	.	TGCAGTGCTACTCGGGTCCCAGAGACCCAGTACTTC	CSATRVPETQYF
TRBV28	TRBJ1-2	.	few	TGTGCCAGCAGTTTAAGGGGTCGGAATGGCTACACCTTC	CASSLRGRNGYTF
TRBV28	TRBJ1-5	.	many	TGTGCCAGCAGACCGCAGGGGAACAATCAGCCCCAGCATTTT	CASRPQGNNQPQHF
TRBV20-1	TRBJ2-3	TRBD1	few	TGCTGTGCTAGAGATCCGCGCTCGGGACAGATCACAGATACGCAGTATTTT	CCARDPRSGQITDTQYF
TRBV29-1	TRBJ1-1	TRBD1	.	TGCAGCGTTGATGTGACAGGGCAGATGAACACTGAAGCTTTCTTT	CSVDVTGQMNTEAFF
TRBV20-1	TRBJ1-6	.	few	TGCAGTTGCCACTATCGGGCCACCTATAATTCACCCCTCCACTTT	CSCHYRATYNSPLHF
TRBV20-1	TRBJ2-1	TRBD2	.	TGCAGTGCTAGAGATAATGCGGGGGGCCAGAATGAGCAGTTCTTC	CSARDNAGGQNEQFF
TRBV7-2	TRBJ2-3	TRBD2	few	TGTGCCACAAGTGGGCTAGCGGGGGGGGGAGATACGCAGTATTTT	CATSGLAGGGDTQYF
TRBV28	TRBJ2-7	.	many	TGTGCCAGCAGAGGGGGGGGCGAGCAGTACTTC	CASRGGGEQYF
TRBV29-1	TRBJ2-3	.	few	TGCAGCGTTGCAGCCGCTAGCACAGATACGCAGTATTTT	CSVAAASTDTQYF